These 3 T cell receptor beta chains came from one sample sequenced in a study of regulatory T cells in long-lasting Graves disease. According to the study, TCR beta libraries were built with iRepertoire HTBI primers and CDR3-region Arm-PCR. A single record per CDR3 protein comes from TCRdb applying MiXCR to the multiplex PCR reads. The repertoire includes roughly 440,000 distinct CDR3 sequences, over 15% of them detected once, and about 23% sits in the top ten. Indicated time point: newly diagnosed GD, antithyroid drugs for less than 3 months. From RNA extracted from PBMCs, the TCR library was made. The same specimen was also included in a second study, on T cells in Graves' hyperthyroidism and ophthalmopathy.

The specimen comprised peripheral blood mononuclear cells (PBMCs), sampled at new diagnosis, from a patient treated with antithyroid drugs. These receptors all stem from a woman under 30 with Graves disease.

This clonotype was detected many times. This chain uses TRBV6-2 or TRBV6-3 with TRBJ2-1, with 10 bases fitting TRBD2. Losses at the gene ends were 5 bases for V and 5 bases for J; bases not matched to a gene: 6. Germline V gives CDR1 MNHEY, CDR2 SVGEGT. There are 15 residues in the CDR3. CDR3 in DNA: TGTGCCAGCAGTGAACTAGCGGGACCTAACAATGAGCAGTTCTTC. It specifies CASSELAGPNNEQFF.

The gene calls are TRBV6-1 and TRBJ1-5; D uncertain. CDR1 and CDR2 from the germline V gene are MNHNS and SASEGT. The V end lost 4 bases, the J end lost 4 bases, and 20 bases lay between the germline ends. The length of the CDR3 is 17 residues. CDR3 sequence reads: CASSGSGVGRSNQPQHF. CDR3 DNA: TGTGCCAGCAGTGGCTCCGGGGTGGGGAGGTCGAATCAGCCCCAGCATTTT.

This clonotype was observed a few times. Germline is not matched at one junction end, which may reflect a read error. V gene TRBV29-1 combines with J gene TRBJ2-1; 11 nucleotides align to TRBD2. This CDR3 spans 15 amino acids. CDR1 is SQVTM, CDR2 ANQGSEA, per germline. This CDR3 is CSVARLAGRHNEQSF. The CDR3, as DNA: TGCAGCGTTGCTCGACTAGCGGGAAGGCACAATGAGCAGTCCTTC.